This TCR beta chain was recovered during a study of control samples from healthy donors and cancer patients. Here immunoSEQ multiplex PCR was the method, and the copy in TCRdb shows in-frame clones only, minus some. The table has under 450,000 clones, more than 80% seen once. The germline V gene has CDR1 LNHDA and CDR2 SQIVND (reference sequence). Trimming pared 3 bases from V and 2 bases from J, leaving 11 bases between. The CDR3 sequence is 15 residues long. This TCR was sampled from a man in his forties with head and neck cancer. The chain is built from TRBV19 and TRBJ1-3; D not resolved. The sequencing input was PBMCs. CDR3 amino acids: CASSILQEPGNTIYF. CDR3 DNA: TGTGCCAGTAGTATTCTACAAGAGCCTGGAAACACCATATATTTT.